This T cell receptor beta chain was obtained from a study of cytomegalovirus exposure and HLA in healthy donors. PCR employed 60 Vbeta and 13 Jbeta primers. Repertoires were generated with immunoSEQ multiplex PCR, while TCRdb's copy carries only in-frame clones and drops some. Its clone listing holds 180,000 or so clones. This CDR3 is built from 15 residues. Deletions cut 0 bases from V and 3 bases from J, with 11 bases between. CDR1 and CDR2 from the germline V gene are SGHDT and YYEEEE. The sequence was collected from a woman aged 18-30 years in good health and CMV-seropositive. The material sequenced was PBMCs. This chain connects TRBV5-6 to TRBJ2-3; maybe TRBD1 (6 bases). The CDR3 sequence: CASSLVGQRTDTQYF. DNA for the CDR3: TGTGCCAGCAGCTTGGTCGGACAGAGAACAGATACGCAGTATTTT.